This TCR beta chain was recorded in a study of T cell responses to AZD1222 COVID-19 vaccine. Study-wide context: The analysis combined second doses at about 4 or about 12 weeks. Findings and limits, study-wide: Nearly half of spike-specific TCRs reportedly go after variant regions that carry no mutations. Spike regions recognized by vaccine-associated CD4 TCRs spanned the protein, led by 160-218 and 743-854. Repertoires were sampled only after the peak T cell response.

Only in-frame clones appear in the TCRdb table, and some are missing; sequencing was by immunoSEQ multiplex PCR. The profile shows around 110,000 clones, less than 90% of them singletons. With respect to this clone: As yet, its antigen is unknown.

The sequenced sample was peripheral blood, obtained on day 0 of AZD1222 vaccination. The source is an adult in good health.

The CDR3 DNA reads TGTGCCAGCAGTTACTCGTGGGGGACTGGGGCTGAAGCTTTCTTT. Translated, it gives CASSYSWGTGAEAFF. The gene calls are TRBV6-5 and TRBJ1-1, with D possibly being TRBD1 (5 bases). Germline CDR1 MNHEY, CDR2 SVGAGI. Trimming left V 0 bases short and J 6 bases short, with 14 bases between. The CDR3 is 15 amino acids.